These 17 T cell receptor beta chains share one sample of origin, sequenced in a study of T cell clones after liver transplantation. TCRdb keeps only in-frame clones here, not all; method: immunoSEQ multiplex PCR. The profile covers more than 45,000 clones, with approximately 70% appearing a single time and 2.5% to 3% taken by the ten largest. The source was CD4+ T cells from blood, collected at the roughly 16-month timepoint. These receptors came from a human patient who received a liver transplant. The T cells may partly be graft donor cells.

The chain uses TRBV6-5 and TRBJ2-3, with a possible D match to TRBD2 (6 bases). The germline CDR1 and CDR2 sequences are MNHEY and SVGAGI. Trimming removed 10 bases from V and 5 bases from J, with 22 bases in between. The CDR3 extends over 15 amino acids. The CDR3 coding sequence is TGTGCCACAGGCCAGGCGGGATGGCTTAAAGATACGCAGTATTTT. Translation: CATGQAGWLKDTQYF.

This clone has ten or more counts. The rearrangement joins TRBV21-1 to TRBJ2-1; the table's D call, TRBD1, was not checked against the DNA. TRBV21-1 is an annotated pseudogene. The CDR3 runs 17 residues. DNA of the CDR3: TGTGCCAGCAGCAAAGATTCGAGACAGGACTCCTACAATGAGCAGTTCTTC. Translation: CASSKDSRQDSYNEQFF.

The chain uses TRBV29-1 and TRBJ1-2; maybe TRBD1 (5 bases). CDR3 length: 12 amino acids. Per the germline V gene, CDR1 is SQVTM and CDR2 is ANQGSEA. With 7 bases removed from V and 5 bases from J, the gap between germline ends came to 14 bases. CDR3 sequence reads: CSGRDWGYGYTF. The CDR3 DNA follows: TGCAGCGGCCGGGACTGGGGGTATGGCTACACCTTC.

The chain uses TRBV5-6 and TRBJ2-7, with TRBD1 as a possible D gene (5 bases). Germline V lookup: CDR1 SGHDT, CDR2 YYEEEE. The germline V and J ends were trimmed by 0 bases and 4 bases, with 11 bases remaining between them. The CDR3 is 14 residues long. The CDR3 nucleotides are TGTGCCAGCAGCTTGGGGGGCCCGAGTTACGAGCAGTACTTC. Encoded protein: CASSLGGPSYEQYF.

This clone was detected only a few times. V is TRBV9 and J is TRBJ1-1; D gene unclear. The CDR3 totals 17 residues. V lost 4 bases to trimming and J lost 0 bases, with 19 bases between them. Germline CDR1 SGDLS, CDR2 YYNGEE. CDR3 loop: CASSSLPWEGLNTEAFF. In DNA, the CDR3 is TGTGCCAGCAGCTCACTCCCATGGGAGGGCCTGAACACTGAAGCTTTCTTT.

The genes are TRBV7-9 and TRBJ1-5; 7 positions agree with TRBD1. The CDR3 is made up of 16 amino acids. The germline gives CDR1 SEHNR, CDR2 FQNEAQ (reference sequence). V gave up 1 base and J gave up 6 bases; unmatched junction bases: 9. The CDR3 nucleotides read TGTGCCAGCAGCTTAGTGGCAGGGGGTGCGAGTCAGCCCCAGCATTTT. Protein sequence: CASSLVAGGASQPQHF.

In the case of this clone: Other DNA sequences within the sample encode an identical CDR3. V is TRBV29-1 and J is TRBJ2-2; D is perhaps TRBD2 (7 bases). The ends were cut back, 4 bases at V and 5 bases at J, with 17 bases in the middle. CDR3 size: 15 residues. Germline V lookup: CDR1 SQVTM, CDR2 ANQGSEA. The CDR3 DNA is TGCAGCGTTGGCCCGGGGGGCACAAATACCGGGGAGCTGTTTTTT. Its translation is CSVGPGGTNTGELFF.

The chain links TRBV15 to TRBJ2-1, with TRBD2 matching over 10 bases. The germline V gene has CDR1 LNHNV and CDR2 YYDKDF (reference sequence). The CDR3 loop spans 16 amino acids. V trimming: 0 bases; J trimming: 6 bases; junction bases outside the gene matches: 5. CDR3 DNA sequence: TGTGCCACCAGCAGAGATCTAGCGGGAGTTAGCAATGAGCAGTTCTTC. Translation: CATSRDLAGVSNEQFF.

This clone showed up just a few times. V usage is TRBV29-1 and J usage is TRBJ2-1, with D unclear. V shed 5 bases and J shed 6 bases, with 8 bases lying between them. Germline lookup yields CDR1 SQVTM and CDR2 ANQGSEA. The CDR3 loop spans 11 amino acids. The CDR3 nucleotides are TGCAGCGTTATCCCCCTCAATGAGCAGTTCTTC. Translation: CSVIPLNEQFF.

The V and J genes are TRBV18 and TRBJ2-5; D ambiguous. V was pared by 0 bases and J by 3 bases, with 11 bases between. The CDR3 runs to 15 residues. In germline, CDR1 is KGHSH, CDR2 LQKENI. The CDR3, as DNA: TGTGCCAGCTCACCACCAGGGCCATTAAAAGAGACCCAGTACTTC. Translation gives CASSPPGPLKETQYF.

The rearrangement uses TRBV5-5 and TRBJ2-7; no clear D gene. The CDR3 has 12 residues. Germline values: CDR1 SGHKS, CDR2 YYEKEE (reference sequence). The germline V and J ends were trimmed by 0 bases and 4 bases, with 5 bases remaining between them. CDR3 loop: CASSLGGYEQYF. In nucleotides, the CDR3 is TGTGCCAGCAGCTTGGGAGGTTACGAGCAGTACTTC.

The chain combines TRBV6-1 with TRBJ2-1, with D perhaps matching TRBD2 (5 bases). CDR3 length: 17 residues. The germline gives CDR1 MNHNS, CDR2 SASEGT. The V gene lost 2 bases and the J gene lost 7 bases, with 21 bases spanning the gap. CDR3 amino acids: CASSEWTGMGTENEQFF. The CDR3 bases are TGTGCCAGCAGTGAATGGACTGGCATGGGTACAGAAAATGAGCAGTTCTTC.

This sequence joins TRBV7-6 and TRBJ2-1; TRBD1 agrees at 10 bases. Trimming removed 4 bases from V and 0 bases from J; junction bases left unmatched: 9. Germline CDR1 SGHVS, CDR2 FNYEAQ. The CDR3 is 18 amino acids. The CDR3 is CASSSGQGGLNSYNEQFF. CDR3 nucleotides: TGTGCCAGCAGCTCCGGACAGGGGGGACTAAACTCCTACAATGAGCAGTTCTTC.

This chain connects TRBV19 to TRBJ1-2; D unresolved. Trimming pared 4 bases from V and 2 bases from J, leaving 20 bases between. Germline loops: CDR1 LNHDA, CDR2 SQIVND (reference sequence). There are 17 residues in the CDR3. Written as DNA, the CDR3 is TGTGCCAGTAGTAAGTCACCCGGTATCCGAGGAAACTATGGCTACACCTTC. Protein: CASSKSPGIRGNYGYTF.

The rearrangement uses TRBV7-2 and TRBJ1-1; D is unresolved. Per germline, CDR1 SGHTA and CDR2 FQGNSA. Trimming pared 2 bases from V and 1 base from J, leaving 8 bases between. The length of the CDR3 is 14 residues. CDR3 nucleotide sequence: TGTGCCAGCAGCTTAAGGCAGACGAACACTGAAGCTTTCTTT. Its protein is CASSLRQTNTEAFF.

This chain links TRBV7-2 with TRBJ2-1; the match to TRBD2 covers 10 bases. There are 13 residues in the CDR3. Germline CDR1 reads SGHTA; CDR2 reads FQGNSA. The V segment lost 5 bases and the J segment 10 bases; nucleotides outside the gene matches: 5. The CDR3 region has the DNA TGTGCCAGCAGCCTTCTTAGCGGGGGGGAGCAGTTCTTC. Residues: CASSLLSGGEQFF.

The CDR3 nucleotides read TGTGCCAGCAGCCAAGGACTCGGGACAGGGGGCAAGCTAACTAATGAAAAACTGTTTTTT. Amino acid sequence: CASSQGLGTGGKLTNEKLFF. This chain joins TRBV14 and TRBJ1-4; 12 bases align to TRBD1. Germline-derived CDR1 and CDR2 are SGHDN and FVKESK. The ends lost 1 base at V and 1 base at J; junction bases unmatched: 10. The CDR3 extends over 20 amino acids.